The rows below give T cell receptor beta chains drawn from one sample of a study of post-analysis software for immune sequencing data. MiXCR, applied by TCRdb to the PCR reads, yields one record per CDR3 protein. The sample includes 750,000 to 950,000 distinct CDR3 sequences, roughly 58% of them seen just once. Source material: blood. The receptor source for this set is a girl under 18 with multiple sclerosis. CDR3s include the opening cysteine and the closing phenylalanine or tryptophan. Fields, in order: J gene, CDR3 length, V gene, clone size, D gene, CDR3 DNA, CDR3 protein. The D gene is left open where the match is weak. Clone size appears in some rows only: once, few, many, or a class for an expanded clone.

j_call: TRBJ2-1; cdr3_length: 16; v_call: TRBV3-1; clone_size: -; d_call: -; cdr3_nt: TGTGCCAGCAGCCAAGATCTGGCCCCCCGTTACAATGAGCAGTTCTTC; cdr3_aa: CASSQDLAPRYNEQFF
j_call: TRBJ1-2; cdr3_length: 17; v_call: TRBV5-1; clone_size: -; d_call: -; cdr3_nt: TGCGCCAGCAGCTTGGAGAAGACAGCTAATCTACCCTATGGCTACACCTTC; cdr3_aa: CASSLEKTANLPYGYTF
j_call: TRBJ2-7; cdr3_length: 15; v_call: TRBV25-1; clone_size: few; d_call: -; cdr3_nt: TGTGCCAGCAGTGAAGGCCGTCGGGCATCCTACGAGCAGTACTTC; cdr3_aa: CASSEGRRASYEQYF
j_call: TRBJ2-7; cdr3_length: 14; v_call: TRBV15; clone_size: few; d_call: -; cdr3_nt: TGTGCCACCAGCAGAGAATCCAGGGTCTACGAGCAGTACTTC; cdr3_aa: CATSRESRVYEQYF
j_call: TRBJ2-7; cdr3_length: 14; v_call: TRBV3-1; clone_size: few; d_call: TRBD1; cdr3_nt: TGTGCCAGCAGACCGGGACAGGGAAGGTACGAGCAGTACTTC; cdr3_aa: CASRPGQGRYEQYF
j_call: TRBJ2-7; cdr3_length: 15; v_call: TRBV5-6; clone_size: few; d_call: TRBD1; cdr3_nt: TGTGCCAGCAGCGTGGTCTGGGACAGGGGCCACGAGCAGTACTTC; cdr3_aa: CASSVVWDRGHEQYF
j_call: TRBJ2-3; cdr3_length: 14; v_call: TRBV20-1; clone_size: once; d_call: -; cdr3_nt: TGCAGTGCTTCTCGTCTCGTTAGCACAGATACGCAGTATTTT; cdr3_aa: CSASRLVSTDTQYF
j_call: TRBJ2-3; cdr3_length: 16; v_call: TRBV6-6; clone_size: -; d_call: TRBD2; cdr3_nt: TGTGCCAGCAGCTGGACTAGCGGGAGCTCTCCAGATACGCAGTATTTT; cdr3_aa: CASSWTSGSSPDTQYF
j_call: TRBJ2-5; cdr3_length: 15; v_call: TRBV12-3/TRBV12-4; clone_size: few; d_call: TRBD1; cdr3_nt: TGTGCCAGCGGTACTTCCGAGGGGGCGAAAGAGACCCAGTACTTC; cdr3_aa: CASGTSEGAKETQYF
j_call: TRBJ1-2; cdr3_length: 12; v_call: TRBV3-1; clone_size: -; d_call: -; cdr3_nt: TGTGCCAGCAGCGGACCTTGGGATGGCTACACCTTC; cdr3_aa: CASSGPWDGYTF
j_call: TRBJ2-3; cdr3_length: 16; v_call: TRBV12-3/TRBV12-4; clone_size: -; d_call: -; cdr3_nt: TGTGCCAGCAGTTTTAATTTTCGGGATAGCACAGATACGCAGTATTTT; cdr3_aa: CASSFNFRDSTDTQYF
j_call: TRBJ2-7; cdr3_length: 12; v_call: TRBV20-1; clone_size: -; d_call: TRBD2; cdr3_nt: TGCAGTGTAGCGGGAGGGCCATACGAGCAGTACTTC; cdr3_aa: CSVAGGPYEQYF
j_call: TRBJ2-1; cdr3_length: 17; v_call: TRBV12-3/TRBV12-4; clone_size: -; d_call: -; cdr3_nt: TGTGCCAGCCTCCTTAGGCGGGCCGGCTACTCCTACAATGAGCAGTTCTTC; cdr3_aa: CASLLRRAGYSYNEQFF
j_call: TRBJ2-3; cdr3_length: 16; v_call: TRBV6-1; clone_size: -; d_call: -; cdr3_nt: TGTGCCACCAGCCCCCTCCTGGGGACTAGCACAGATACGCAGTATTTT; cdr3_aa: CATSPLLGTSTDTQYF
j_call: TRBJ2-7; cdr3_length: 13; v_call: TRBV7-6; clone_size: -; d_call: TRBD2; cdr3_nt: TGTGCCAGCAGCTCGGACTCAGCGGGGGAGCAGTACTTC; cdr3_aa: CASSSDSAGEQYF
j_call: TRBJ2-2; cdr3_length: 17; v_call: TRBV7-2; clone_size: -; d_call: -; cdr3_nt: TGTGCCAGCAGAGTAGAGATAGGGTCCCAGCGCACCGGGGAGCTGTTTTTT; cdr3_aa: CASRVEIGSQRTGELFF
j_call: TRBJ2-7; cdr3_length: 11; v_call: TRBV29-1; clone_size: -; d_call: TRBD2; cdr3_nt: TGCAGCGTCAGCGGGGTCCACGAGCAGTACTTC; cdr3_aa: CSVSGVHEQYF
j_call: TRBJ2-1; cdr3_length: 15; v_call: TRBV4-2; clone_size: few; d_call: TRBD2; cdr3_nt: TGTGCCAGCAGCCAAGGAGGGCGGGGGGGTCATGAGCAGTTCTTC; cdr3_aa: CASSQGGRGGHEQFF
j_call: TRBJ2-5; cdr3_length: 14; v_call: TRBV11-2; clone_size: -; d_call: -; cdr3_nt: TGTGCCAGCAGACGAGGGGGGGCTGAGGAGACCCAGTACTTC; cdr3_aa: CASRRGGAEETQYF
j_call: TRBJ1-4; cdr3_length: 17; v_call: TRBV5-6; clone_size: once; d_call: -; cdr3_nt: TGTGCCAGCAGCCCCTCCCACCTACCCTATTCTAATGAAAAACTGTTTTTT; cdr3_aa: CASSPSHLPYSNEKLFF
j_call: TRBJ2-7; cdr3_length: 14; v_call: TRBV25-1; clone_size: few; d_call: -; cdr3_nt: TGTGCCAGCAGTGAGGGGGGACAGACCTACGAGCAGTACTTC; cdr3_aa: CASSEGGQTYEQYF
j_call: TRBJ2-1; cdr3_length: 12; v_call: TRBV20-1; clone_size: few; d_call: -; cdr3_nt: TGCAGTGCTAGAGATAATAGGCGAGAGCAGTTCTTC; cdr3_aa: CSARDNRREQFF
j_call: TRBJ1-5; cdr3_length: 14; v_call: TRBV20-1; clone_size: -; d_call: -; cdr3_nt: TGCAGTGCTAGAGAGGCTAGAGGGAATCAGCCCCAGCATTTT; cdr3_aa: CSAREARGNQPQHF
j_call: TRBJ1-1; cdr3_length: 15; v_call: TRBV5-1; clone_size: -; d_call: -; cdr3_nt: TGCGCCAGCAGCAGGCGTTTGGTTTACGACACTGAAGCTTTCTTT; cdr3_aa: CASSRRLVYDTEAFF
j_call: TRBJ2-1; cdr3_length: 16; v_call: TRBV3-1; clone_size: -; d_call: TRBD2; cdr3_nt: TGTGCCAGCAGCCAAGATGGTCTAGCGGGAAACAATGAGCAGTTCTTC; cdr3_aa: CASSQDGLAGNNEQFF
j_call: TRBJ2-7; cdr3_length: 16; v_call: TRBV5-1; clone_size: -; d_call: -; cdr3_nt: TGCGCCAGCAACTTGGGAACAAGCGTGATGTCCGGCGAGCAGTACTTC; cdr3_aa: CASNLGTSVMSGEQYF
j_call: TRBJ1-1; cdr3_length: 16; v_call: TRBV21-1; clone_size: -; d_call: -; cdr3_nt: TGTGCCAGCAGCAATATTCGGAGTTCCATGAACACTGAAGCTTTCTTT; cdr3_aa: CASSNIRSSMNTEAFF